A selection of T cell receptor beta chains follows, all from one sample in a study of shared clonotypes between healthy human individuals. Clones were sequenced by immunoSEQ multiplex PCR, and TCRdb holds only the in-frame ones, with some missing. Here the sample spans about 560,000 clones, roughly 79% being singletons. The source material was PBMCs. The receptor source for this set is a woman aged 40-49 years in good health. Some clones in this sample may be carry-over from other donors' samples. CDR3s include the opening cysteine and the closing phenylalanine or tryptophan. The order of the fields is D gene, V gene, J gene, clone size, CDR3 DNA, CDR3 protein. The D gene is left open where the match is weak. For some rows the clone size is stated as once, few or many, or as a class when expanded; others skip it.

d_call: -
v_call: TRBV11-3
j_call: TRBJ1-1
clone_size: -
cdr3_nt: TGTGCCAGCAGCTTCGGGGGTACTGAAGCTTTCTTT
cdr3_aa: CASSFGGTEAFF

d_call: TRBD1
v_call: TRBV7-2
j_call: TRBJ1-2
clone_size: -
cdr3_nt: TGTGCCAGCAGCCCCGGAGGGACAGAATATGGCTACACCTTC
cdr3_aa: CASSPGGTEYGYTF

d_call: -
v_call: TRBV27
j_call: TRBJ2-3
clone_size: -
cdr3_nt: TGTGCCAGCAGTTTATGGGGTCGGTACACAGATACGCAGTATTTT
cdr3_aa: CASSLWGRYTDTQYF

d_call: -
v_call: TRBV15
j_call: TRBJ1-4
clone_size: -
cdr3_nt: TGTGCCACCAGCAGAGATCGACAAAATAATGAAAAACTGTTTTTT
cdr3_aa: CATSRDRQNNEKLFF

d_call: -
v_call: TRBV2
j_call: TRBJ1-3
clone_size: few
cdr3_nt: TGTGCCAGCAGTGAACAATCGAGAAACACCATATATTTT
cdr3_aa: CASSEQSRNTIYF

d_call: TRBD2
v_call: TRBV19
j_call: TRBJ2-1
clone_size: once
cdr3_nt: TGTGCCAGTAGTATTGGCAGCTTAGCGGGGCGATTACCCTACAATGAGCAGTTCTTC
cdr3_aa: CASSIGSLAGRLPYNEQFF

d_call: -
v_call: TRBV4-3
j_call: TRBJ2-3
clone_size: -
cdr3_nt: TGCGCCAGCAGCCAAGACGGGACGCACAATACAGATACGCAGTATTTT
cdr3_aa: CASSQDGTHNTDTQYF

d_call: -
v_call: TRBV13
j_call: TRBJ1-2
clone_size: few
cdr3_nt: TGTGCCAGCAGCTTATTCGGGATAAGGTATGGCTACACCTTC
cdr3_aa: CASSLFGIRYGYTF

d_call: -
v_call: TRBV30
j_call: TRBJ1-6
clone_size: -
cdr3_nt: TGTGCCTGGAGTAATGGTCGTGATTCACCCCTCCACTTT
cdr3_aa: CAWSNGRDSPLHF

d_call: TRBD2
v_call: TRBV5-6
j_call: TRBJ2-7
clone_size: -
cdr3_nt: TGTGCCAGCAGCCCCCCCGTGTGGGGCGGGAGTAGGAACGAGCAGTACTTC
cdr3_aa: CASSPPVWGGSRNEQYF

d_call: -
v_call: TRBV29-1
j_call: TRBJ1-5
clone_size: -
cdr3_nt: TGCAGCGTTGCCACAGGCAGCCAGGATCAGCCCCAGCATTTT
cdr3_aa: CSVATGSQDQPQHF

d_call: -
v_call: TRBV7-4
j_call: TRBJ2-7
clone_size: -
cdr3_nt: TGTGCCAGCAGCCCGGGATTTACCTACGAGCAGTACTTC
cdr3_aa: CASSPGFTYEQYF

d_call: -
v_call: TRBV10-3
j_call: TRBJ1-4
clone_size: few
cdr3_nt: TGTGCCATCAGTGAGGGAGCTAATGAAAAACTGTTTTTT
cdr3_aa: CAISEGANEKLFF

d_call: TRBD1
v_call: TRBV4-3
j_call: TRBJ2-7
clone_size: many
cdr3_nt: TGCGCCAGCAGCCCCCGGACAGGGCCTCGCTACGAGCAGTACTTC
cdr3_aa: CASSPRTGPRYEQYF

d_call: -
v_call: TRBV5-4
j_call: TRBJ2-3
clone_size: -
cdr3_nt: TGTGCCAGCAGCTCTCCCACACTGACTCCTAGCACAGATACGCAGTATTTT
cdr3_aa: CASSSPTLTPSTDTQYF

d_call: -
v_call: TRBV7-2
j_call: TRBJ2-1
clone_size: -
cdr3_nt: TGTGCCAGCAGCTTAGAAATGGCGATCTACAATGAGCAGTTCTTC
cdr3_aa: CASSLEMAIYNEQFF

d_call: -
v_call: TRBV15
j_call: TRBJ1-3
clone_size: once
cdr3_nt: TGTGCCACCAGCATAGGAGGGGCTGGAAACACCATATATTTT
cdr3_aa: CATSIGGAGNTIYF

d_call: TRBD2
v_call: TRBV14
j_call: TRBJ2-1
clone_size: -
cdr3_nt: TGTGCCAGCAGCCAAACTAGCGGGAGTGAGCAGTTCTTC
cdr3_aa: CASSQTSGSEQFF

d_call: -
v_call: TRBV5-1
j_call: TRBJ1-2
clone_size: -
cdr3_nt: TGCGCCAGCAGAAACAGGACCTATGGCTACACCTTC
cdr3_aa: CASRNRTYGYTF

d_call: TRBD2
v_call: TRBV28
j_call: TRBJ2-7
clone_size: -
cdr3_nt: TGTGCCAGCAGTAGAGGACTAGCGGGTGGACGGTACGAGCAGTACTTC
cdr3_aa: CASSRGLAGGRYEQYF

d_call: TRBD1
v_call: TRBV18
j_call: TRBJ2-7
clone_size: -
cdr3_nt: TGTGCCAGCTCACCCTTTCCGGGACAGGGTGTATACGAGCAGTACTTC
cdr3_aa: CASSPFPGQGVYEQYF

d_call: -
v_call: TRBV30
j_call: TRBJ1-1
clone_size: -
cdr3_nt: TGTGCCTGGAGGAAGGATGTCGGGGTGGACACTGAAGCTTTCTTT
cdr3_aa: CAWRKDVGVDTEAFF

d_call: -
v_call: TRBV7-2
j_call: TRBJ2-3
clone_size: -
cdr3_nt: TGTGCCAGCAGCTTAGGAGGGTTGGGGGGCACAGATACGCAGTATTTT
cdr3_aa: CASSLGGLGGTDTQYF

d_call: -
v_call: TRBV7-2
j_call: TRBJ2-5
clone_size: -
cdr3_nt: TGTGCCAGCAGCTCTCTCGGGTGGGGGACCCAAGAGACCCAGTACTTC
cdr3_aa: CASSSLGWGTQETQYF

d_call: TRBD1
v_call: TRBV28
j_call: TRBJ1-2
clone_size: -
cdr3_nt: TGTGCCAGCAGTTTAGGGGGACAGGGGGTTAACTATGGCTACACCTTC
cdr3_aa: CASSLGGQGVNYGYTF

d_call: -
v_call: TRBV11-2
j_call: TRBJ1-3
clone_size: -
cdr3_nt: TGTGCCAGCAGCTTGGCAGGGGCTGGAAACACCATATATTTT
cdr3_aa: CASSLAGAGNTIYF

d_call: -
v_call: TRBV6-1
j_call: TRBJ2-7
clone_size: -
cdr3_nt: TGTGCCAGCAGTGTCCCCTGGGCGGGACCTGAGACGTACGAGCAGTACTTC
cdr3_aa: CASSVPWAGPETYEQYF

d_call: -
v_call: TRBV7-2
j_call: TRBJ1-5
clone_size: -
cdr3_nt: TGTGCCAGCAGCCAAGGAATGGATCAGCCCCAGCATTTT
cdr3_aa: CASSQGMDQPQHF

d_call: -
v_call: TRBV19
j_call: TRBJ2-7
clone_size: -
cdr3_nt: TGTGCCAGTAGTGGCAGGGCCGAGCAGTACTTC
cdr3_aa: CASSGRAEQYF

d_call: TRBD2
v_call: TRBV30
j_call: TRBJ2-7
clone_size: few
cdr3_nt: TGTGCCTGGAGCATGAGGACAGCCCGACTAGCGGGAGGCTACGAGCAGTACTTC
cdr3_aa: CAWSMRTARLAGGYEQYF